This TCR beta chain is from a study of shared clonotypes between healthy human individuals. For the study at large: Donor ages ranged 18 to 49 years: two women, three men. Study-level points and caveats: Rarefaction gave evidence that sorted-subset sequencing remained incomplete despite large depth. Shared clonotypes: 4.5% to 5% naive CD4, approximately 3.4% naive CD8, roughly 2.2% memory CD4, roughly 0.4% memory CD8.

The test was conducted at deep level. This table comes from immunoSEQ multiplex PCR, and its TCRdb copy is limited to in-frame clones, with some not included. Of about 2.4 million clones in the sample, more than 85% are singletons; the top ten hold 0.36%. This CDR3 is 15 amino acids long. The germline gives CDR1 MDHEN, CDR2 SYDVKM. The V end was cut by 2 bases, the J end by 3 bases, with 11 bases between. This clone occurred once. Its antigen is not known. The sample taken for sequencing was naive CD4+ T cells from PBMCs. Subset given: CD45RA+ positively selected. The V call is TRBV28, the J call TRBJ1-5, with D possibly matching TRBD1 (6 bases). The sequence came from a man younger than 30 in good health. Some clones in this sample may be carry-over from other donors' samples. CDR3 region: CASSLASGDNQPQHF. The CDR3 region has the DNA TGTGCCAGCAGTTTAGCGTCAGGGGACAATCAGCCCCAGCATTTT.